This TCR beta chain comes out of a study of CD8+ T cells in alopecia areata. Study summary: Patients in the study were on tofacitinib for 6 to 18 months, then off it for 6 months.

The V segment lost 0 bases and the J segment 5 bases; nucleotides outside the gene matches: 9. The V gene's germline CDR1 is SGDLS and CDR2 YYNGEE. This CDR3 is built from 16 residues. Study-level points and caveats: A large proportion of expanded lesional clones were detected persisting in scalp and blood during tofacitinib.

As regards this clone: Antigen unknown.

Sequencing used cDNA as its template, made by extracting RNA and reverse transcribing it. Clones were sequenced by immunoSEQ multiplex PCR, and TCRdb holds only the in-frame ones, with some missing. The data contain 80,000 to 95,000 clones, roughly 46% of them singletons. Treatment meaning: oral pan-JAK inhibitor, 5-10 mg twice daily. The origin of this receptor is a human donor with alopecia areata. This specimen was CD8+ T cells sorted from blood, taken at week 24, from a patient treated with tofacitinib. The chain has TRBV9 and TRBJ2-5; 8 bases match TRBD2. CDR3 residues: CASSVAERERGETQYF. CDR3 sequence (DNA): TGTGCCAGCAGCGTAGCGGAGCGGGAGAGAGGGGAGACCCAGTACTTC.